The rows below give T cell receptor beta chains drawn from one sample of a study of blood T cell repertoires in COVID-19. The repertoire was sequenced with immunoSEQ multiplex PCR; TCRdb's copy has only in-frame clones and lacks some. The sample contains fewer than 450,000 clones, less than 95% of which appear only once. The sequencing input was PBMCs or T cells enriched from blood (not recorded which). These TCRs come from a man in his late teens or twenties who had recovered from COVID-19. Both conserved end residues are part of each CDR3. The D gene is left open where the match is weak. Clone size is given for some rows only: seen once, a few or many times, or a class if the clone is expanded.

CDR3 protein: CASSVFWSANTGELFF; CDR3 DNA: TGTGCCAGCAGCGTATTCTGGAGCGCGAACACCGGGGAGCTGTTTTTT; D gene: -; CDR3 length: 16; V gene: TRBV9; J gene: TRBJ2-2; clone size: -
CDR3 protein: CASSLTLASGTGPYEQYF; CDR3 DNA: TGTGCCAGCAGCTTAACCCTAGCCTCCGGGACAGGCCCCTACGAGCAGTACTTC; D gene: TRBD1; CDR3 length: 18; V gene: TRBV7-8; J gene: TRBJ2-7; clone size: -
CDR3 protein: CASSPFSSGSTDTQYF; CDR3 DNA: TGTGCCAGCTCACCCTTTTCTTCCGGGTCCACAGATACGCAGTATTTT; D gene: -; CDR3 length: 16; V gene: TRBV18; J gene: TRBJ2-3; clone size: -
CDR3 protein: CASSSQGGTYNEQFF; CDR3 DNA: TGTGCCAGCAGCTCACAGGGGGGAACCTACAATGAGCAGTTCTTC; D gene: TRBD1; CDR3 length: 15; V gene: TRBV11-2; J gene: TRBJ2-1; clone size: -
CDR3 protein: CATSDFGLRGKDTQYF; CDR3 DNA: TGTGCCACCAGTGATTTCGGCTTGCGGGGGAAGGATACGCAGTATTTT; D gene: TRBD2; CDR3 length: 16; V gene: TRBV24-1; J gene: TRBJ2-3; clone size: -
CDR3 protein: CASSLGQGKFF; CDR3 DNA: TGTGCCAGCAGCTTGGGACAGGGGAAGTTCTTC; D gene: TRBD1; CDR3 length: 11; V gene: TRBV5-6; J gene: TRBJ2-1; clone size: -
CDR3 protein: CASQQGQDYGYTF; CDR3 DNA: TGTGCCAGCCAACAGGGGCAGGACTATGGCTACACCTTC; D gene: TRBD1; CDR3 length: 13; V gene: TRBV3-1/TRBV3-2; J gene: TRBJ1-2; clone size: few
CDR3 protein: CASSPLGDTIYF; CDR3 DNA: TGTGCCAGCAGCCCTCTAGGCGACACCATATATTTT; D gene: -; CDR3 length: 12; V gene: TRBV3-1/TRBV3-2; J gene: TRBJ1-3; clone size: -
CDR3 protein: CASSQVTSATNEQFF; CDR3 DNA: TGCGCCAGCAGCCAAGTGACTAGCGCCACGAATGAGCAGTTCTTC; D gene: TRBD2; CDR3 length: 15; V gene: TRBV4-1; J gene: TRBJ2-1; clone size: -
CDR3 protein: CASSLYPPETARTEAFF; CDR3 DNA: TGTGCCAGCAGTTTATACCCCCCGGAGACAGCCCGCACTGAAGCTTTCTTT; D gene: -; CDR3 length: 17; V gene: TRBV27; J gene: TRBJ1-1; clone size: -
CDR3 protein: CASRSGQGENSPLHF; CDR3 DNA: TGTGCCAGCAGATCGGGACAGGGGGAAAATTCACCCCTCCACTTT; D gene: TRBD1; CDR3 length: 15; V gene: TRBV28; J gene: TRBJ1-6; clone size: once
CDR3 protein: CATLGQGFNYGYTF; CDR3 DNA: TGTGCCACCCTCGGACAGGGATTTAACTATGGCTACACCTTC; D gene: TRBD1; CDR3 length: 14; V gene: TRBV24-1; J gene: TRBJ1-2; clone size: -
CDR3 protein: CASRSGQGVTEAFF; CDR3 DNA: TGTGCCAGCAGGTCGGGACAGGGAGTCACTGAAGCTTTCTTT; D gene: TRBD1; CDR3 length: 14; V gene: TRBV28; J gene: TRBJ1-1; clone size: -
CDR3 protein: CASRAIYGYTF; CDR3 DNA: TGTGCCAGTAGGGCCATTTATGGCTACACCTTC; D gene: -; CDR3 length: 11; V gene: TRBV19; J gene: TRBJ1-2; clone size: -
CDR3 protein: CASSVREGSSYNEQFF; CDR3 DNA: TGTGCCAGCAGTGTTAGGGAGGGGAGCTCCTACAATGAGCAGTTCTTC; D gene: TRBD2; CDR3 length: 16; V gene: TRBV6-1; J gene: TRBJ2-1; clone size: once
CDR3 protein: CASSGAYTEAFF; CDR3 DNA: TGTGCCAGCAGCGGGGCGTACACTGAAGCTTTCTTT; D gene: -; CDR3 length: 12; V gene: TRBV7-9; J gene: TRBJ1-1; clone size: once
CDR3 protein: CATTTGGSGAPLHF; CDR3 DNA: TGTGCCACGACGACAGGGGGATCAGGAGCACCCCTCCACTTT; D gene: TRBD1; CDR3 length: 14; V gene: TRBV7-9; J gene: TRBJ1-6; clone size: -
CDR3 protein: CATSRGQGDTDTQYF; CDR3 DNA: TGTGCCACCAGCAGAGGACAGGGGGACACAGATACGCAGTATTTT; D gene: TRBD1; CDR3 length: 15; V gene: TRBV15; J gene: TRBJ2-3; clone size: -
CDR3 protein: CASSAWTSGGADTQYF; CDR3 DNA: TGTGCCAGCAGCGCTTGGACTAGCGGGGGGGCCGATACGCAGTATTTT; D gene: TRBD2; CDR3 length: 16; V gene: TRBV9; J gene: TRBJ2-3; clone size: -
CDR3 protein: CATARGGNTEAFF; CDR3 DNA: TGTGCCACCGCCCGGGGAGGAAACACTGAAGCTTTCTTT; D gene: -; CDR3 length: 13; V gene: TRBV24-1; J gene: TRBJ1-1; clone size: -
CDR3 protein: CASSEAWGGNQPQHF; CDR3 DNA: TGTGCCAGCAGTGAAGCTTGGGGGGGGAATCAGCCCCAGCATTTT; D gene: -; CDR3 length: 15; V gene: TRBV2; J gene: TRBJ1-5; clone size: -
CDR3 protein: CATSKRAGGSEQYF; CDR3 DNA: TGTGCCACCTCTAAACGAGCGGGGGGCTCCGAGCAGTACTTC; D gene: TRBD2; CDR3 length: 14; V gene: TRBV19; J gene: TRBJ2-7; clone size: -
CDR3 protein: CASSLVKGYGYTF; CDR3 DNA: TGTGCCAGCAGCTTAGTAAAGGGGTATGGCTACACCTTC; D gene: -; CDR3 length: 13; V gene: TRBV7-9; J gene: TRBJ1-2; clone size: few
CDR3 protein: CASSHSSGGYYEQYF; CDR3 DNA: TGTGCCAGCAGCCATTCATCAGGGGGCTACTACGAGCAGTACTTC; D gene: TRBD1; CDR3 length: 15; V gene: TRBV14; J gene: TRBJ2-7; clone size: -
CDR3 protein: CASTFGGEVAGYTF; CDR3 DNA: TGTGCCAGCACCTTTGGGGGGGAGGTCGCTGGCTACACCTTC; D gene: -; CDR3 length: 14; V gene: TRBV28; J gene: TRBJ1-2; clone size: -
CDR3 protein: CASSLGDRGQGNEQFF; CDR3 DNA: TGTGCCAGCAGCTTGGGGGACAGGGGGCAGGGCAATGAGCAGTTCTTC; D gene: TRBD1; CDR3 length: 16; V gene: TRBV5-6; J gene: TRBJ2-1; clone size: few
CDR3 protein: CASSSLAGEVTQYF; CDR3 DNA: TGCGCCAGCAGCTCGTTAGCGGGAGAGGTGACCCAGTACTTC; D gene: TRBD2; CDR3 length: 14; V gene: TRBV5-1; J gene: TRBJ2-5; clone size: -
CDR3 protein: CASSVEQGREKLFF; CDR3 DNA: TGTGCCAGCAGCGTAGAACAGGGACGGGAAAAACTGTTTTTT; D gene: -; CDR3 length: 14; V gene: TRBV9; J gene: TRBJ1-4; clone size: -
CDR3 protein: CASSPTGTAVNYGYTF; CDR3 DNA: TGTGCCAGCAGCCCTACCGGGACAGCGGTTAACTATGGCTACACCTTC; D gene: TRBD1; CDR3 length: 16; V gene: TRBV3-1/TRBV3-2; J gene: TRBJ1-2; clone size: once
CDR3 protein: CASSQAFGISGNTIYF; CDR3 DNA: TGCGCCAGCAGCCAAGCATTCGGTATCTCTGGAAACACCATATATTTT; D gene: -; CDR3 length: 16; V gene: TRBV4-1; J gene: TRBJ1-3; clone size: -